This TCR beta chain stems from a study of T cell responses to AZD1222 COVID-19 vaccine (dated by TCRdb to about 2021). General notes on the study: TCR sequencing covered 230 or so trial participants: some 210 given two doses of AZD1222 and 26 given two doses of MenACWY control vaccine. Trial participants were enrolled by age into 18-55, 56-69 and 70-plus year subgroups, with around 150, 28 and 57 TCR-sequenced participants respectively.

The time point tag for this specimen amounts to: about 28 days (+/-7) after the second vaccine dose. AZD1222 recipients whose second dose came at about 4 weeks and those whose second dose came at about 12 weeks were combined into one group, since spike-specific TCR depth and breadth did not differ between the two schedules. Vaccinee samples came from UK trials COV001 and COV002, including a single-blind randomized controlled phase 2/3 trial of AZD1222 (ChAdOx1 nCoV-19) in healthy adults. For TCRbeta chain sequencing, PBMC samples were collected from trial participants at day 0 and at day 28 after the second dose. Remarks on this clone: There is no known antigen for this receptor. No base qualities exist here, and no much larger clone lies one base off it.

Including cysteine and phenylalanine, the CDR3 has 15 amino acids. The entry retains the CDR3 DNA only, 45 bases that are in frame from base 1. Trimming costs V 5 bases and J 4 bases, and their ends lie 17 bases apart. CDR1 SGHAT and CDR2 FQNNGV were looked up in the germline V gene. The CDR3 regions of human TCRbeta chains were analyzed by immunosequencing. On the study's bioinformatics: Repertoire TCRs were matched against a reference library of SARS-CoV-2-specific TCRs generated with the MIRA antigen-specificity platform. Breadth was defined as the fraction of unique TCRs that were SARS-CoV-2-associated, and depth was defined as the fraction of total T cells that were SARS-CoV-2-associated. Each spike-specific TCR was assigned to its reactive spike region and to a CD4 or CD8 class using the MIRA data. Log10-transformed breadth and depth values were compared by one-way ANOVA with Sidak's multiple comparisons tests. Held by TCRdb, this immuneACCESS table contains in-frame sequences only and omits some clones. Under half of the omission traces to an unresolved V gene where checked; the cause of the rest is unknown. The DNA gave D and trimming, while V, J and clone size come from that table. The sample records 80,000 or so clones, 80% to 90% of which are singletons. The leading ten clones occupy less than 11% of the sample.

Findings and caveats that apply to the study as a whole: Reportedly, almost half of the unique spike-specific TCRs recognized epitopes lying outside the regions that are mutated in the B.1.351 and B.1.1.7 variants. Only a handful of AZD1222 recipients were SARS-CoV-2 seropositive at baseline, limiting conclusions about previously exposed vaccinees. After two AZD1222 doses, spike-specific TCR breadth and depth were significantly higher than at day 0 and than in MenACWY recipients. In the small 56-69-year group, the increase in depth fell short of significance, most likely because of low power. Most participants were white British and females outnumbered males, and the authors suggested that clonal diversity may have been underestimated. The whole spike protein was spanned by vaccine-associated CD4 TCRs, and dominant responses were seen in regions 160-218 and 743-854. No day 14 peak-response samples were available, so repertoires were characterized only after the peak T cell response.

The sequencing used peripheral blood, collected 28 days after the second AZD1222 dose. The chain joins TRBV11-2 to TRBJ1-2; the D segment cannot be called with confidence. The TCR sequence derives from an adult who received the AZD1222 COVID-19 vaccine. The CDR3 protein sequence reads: CASSPNTLLGYGYTF. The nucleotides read TGTGCCAGCAGCCCAAACACGCTACTTGGCTATGGCTACACCTTC.